Listed here are 17 T cell receptor beta chains from one sample, sequenced in a study of blood T cell repertoires in COVID-19. The method was immunoSEQ multiplex PCR; TCRdb's version includes in-frame clones alone and lacks a portion of them. The sample holds 350,000 or so clones, nearly 90% seen once. Source material: peripheral blood. The receptors shown here come from a young man with active or convalescent COVID-19.

The V gene is TRBV4-1, the J gene TRBJ2-7, with 9 nucleotides matching TRBD2. Germline V gives CDR1 MGHRA, CDR2 YSYEKL. The CDR3 covers 17 residues. Trimming removed 1 base from V and 2 bases from J; junction bases left unmatched: 9. CDR3 loop: CASSQGGGPSGAYEQYF. The CDR3 coding sequence is TGCGCCAGCAGCCAAGGGGGGGGGCCTAGCGGGGCCTACGAGCAGTACTTC.

The rearrangement joins TRBV28 to TRBJ1-6; D perhaps matches TRBD1 (5 bases). Per germline, CDR1 MDHEN and CDR2 SYDVKM. The V end lost 1 base, the J end lost 10 bases, and 11 bases lay between the germline ends. The CDR3 is 14 residues long. The CDR3 coding sequence is TGTGCCAGCAGTTTATCTAAGGGGCCGTCACCCCTCCACTTT. Its protein product is CASSLSKGPSPLHF.

The chain employs TRBV7-3 and TRBJ2-3, with D unresolved. Germline V gene lookup returns CDR1 SGHTA and CDR2 FQGTGA. V was trimmed by 4 bases and J by 1 base, leaving 9 bases between them. The CDR3 runs to 14 residues. CDR3 in DNA: TGTGCCAGCAGCTGGAGTCTGGGCACAGATACGCAGTATTTT. Translation: CASSWSLGTDTQYF.

This CDR3 is CASSWLAGGVRELFF. The CDR3 DNA reads TGTGCCAGTAGTTGGCTAGCGGGAGGAGTACGGGAGCTGTTTTTT. The gene calls are TRBV19 and TRBJ2-2, with 11 bases aligning to TRBD2. With V trimmed by 5 bases and J by 9 bases, 8 bases remained unmatched. Germline values: CDR1 LNHDA, CDR2 SQIVND (reference sequence). This CDR3 is built from 15 residues. Looking up the rest from reference TRBV19 and TRBJ2-2 gives the full variable domain: DGGITQSPKYLFRKEGQNVTLSCEQNLNHDAMYWYRQDPGQGLRLIYYSQIVNDFQKGDIAEGYSVSREKKESFPLTVTSAQKNPTAFYLCASSWLAGGVRELFFGEGSRLTVL.

The J gene is TRBJ2-5, the V gene TRBV7-2; 7 nucleotides line up with TRBD2. Germline lookup yields CDR1 SGHTA and CDR2 FQGNSA. J gave up 5 bases and V 2 bases, and 5 bases lay outside the gene matches. The CDR3 length is 14 residues. The CDR3 is CASSLQGGSETQYF. CDR3 nucleotide sequence: TGTGCCAGCAGCTTACAGGGAGGGTCGGAGACCCAGTACTTC.

The chain combines TRBV2 with TRBJ2-2, with TRBD2 as a possible D gene (5 bases). CDR1 and CDR2 (germline): SNHLY, FYNNEI. V lost 2 bases to trimming and J lost 6 bases, with 10 bases between them. This CDR3 is built from 14 residues. The CDR3 reads CASSERGWAGELFF. CDR3 nucleotides: TGTGCCAGCAGTGAACGGGGATGGGCCGGGGAGCTGTTTTTT.

The gene calls are TRBV7-9 and TRBJ2-1, with a possible D match to TRBD1 (5 bases). The length of the CDR3 is 18 residues. Between the trimmed V and J ends, which lost 1 base and 9 bases, there was a span of 25 bases. The germline gives CDR1 SEHNR, CDR2 FQNEAQ (reference sequence). The CDR3 protein is CASSLVTSLPTVVREQFF. The CDR3 coding sequence is TGTGCCAGCAGCTTAGTTACTTCTCTTCCGACAGTTGTCCGTGAGCAGTTCTTC.

Comments on this clone: Compared with germline, one end of the junction differs, possibly owing to a read error. The rearrangement joins TRBV24-1 to TRBJ2-7; D is ambiguous. This CDR3 region has 10 residues. The germline V gene encodes CDR1 KGHDR and CDR2 SFDVKD. The DNA for the CDR3 is TGTGCCACCCCCTCCGACGAGCAGTACTTC. It translates to CATPSDEQYF.

This CDR3 reads CASSKTITYEQYF. The CDR3 nucleotides read TGTGCCAGCAGCAAAACAATCACCTACGAGCAGTACTTC. The chain is built from TRBV7-2 and TRBJ2-7; D remains unclear. Germline assignment: CDR1 SGHTA and CDR2 FQGNSA. The V and J ends lost 5 bases and 2 bases respectively, with 10 bases between them. The CDR3 runs to 13 residues.

A few counts support this clone. The V gene is TRBV7-3, the J gene TRBJ2-3, with TRBD2 identical over 9 bases. The length of the CDR3 is 14 residues. V shed 5 bases and J 6 bases; nucleotides not matched to a gene: 6. Germline V CDR1 and CDR2: SGHTA, FQGTGA. CDR3 DNA: TGTGCCAGCAGCCTGGGACTAGCTGTGGATACGCAGTATTTT. Its protein is CASSLGLAVDTQYF.

V gene TRBV9 combines with J gene TRBJ2-2; TRBD2 aligns across 9 bases. Germline CDR1 and CDR2: SGDLS and YYNGEE. The CDR3 extends over 16 amino acids. V was clipped by 4 bases and J by 6 bases; unmatched bases: 10. In nucleotides, the CDR3 is TGTGCCAGCAGCCCCTATAGCGGGAGCCCCTCCGGGGAGCTGTTTTTT. Translated, it gives CASSPYSGSPSGELFF.

This chain joins TRBV5-6 and TRBJ1-5; weak D call: TRBD1 (5 bases). The V and J ends lost 2 bases and 7 bases respectively, with 16 bases between them. CDR3 length: 15 amino acids. CDR1 SGHDT and CDR2 YYEEEE come from the germline V gene. CDR3 bases: TGTGCCAGCAGCTTTTTTTCAGGGAATGTCCAGCCCCAGCATTTT. As protein: CASSFFSGNVQPQHF.

Here the CDR3 reads CASSPRNNSPLHF. CDR3 coding DNA: TGTGCCAGCAGTCCCAGAAATAATTCACCCCTCCACTTT. The rearrangement links TRBV2 to TRBJ1-6, with unresolved D. V shed 5 bases and J shed 5 bases, with 7 bases lying between them. This CDR3 has 13 amino acids. The germline V gene encodes CDR1 SNHLY and CDR2 FYNNEI.

J is TRBJ1-5 and V is TRBV7-9; 7 positions agree with TRBD1. The junction had 8 bases not matched to a gene; V was cut back by 6 bases and J by 6 bases. CDR1 is SEHNR, CDR2 FQNEAQ, per germline (reference sequence). The CDR3 sequence is 14 residues long. As DNA, the CDR3 is TGTGCCAGCAGTAGCGACAGGGTAGGTCAGCCCCAGCATTTT. Translating gives CASSSDRVGQPQHF. Full variable domain (outside the CDR3, taken from reference TRBV7-9 and TRBJ1-5): DTGVSQNPRHKITKRGQNVTFRCDPISEHNRLYWYRQTLGQGPEFLTYFQNEAQLEKSRLLSDRFSAERPKGSFSTLEIQRTEQGDSAMYLCASSSDRVGQPQHFGDGTRLSIL.

The chain couples TRBV29-1 to TRBJ1-2; possibly TRBD1 for D (6 bases). The CDR3 runs to 13 residues. V was clipped by 7 bases and J by 1 base, with 13 bases between them. Germline loops: CDR1 SQVTM, CDR2 ANQGSEA. CDR3 loop: CSAGEGVNYGYTF. The CDR3 coding sequence is TGCAGCGCTGGGGAGGGGGTTAACTATGGCTACACCTTC.

In its sample, this clone was seen once. The V gene is TRBV4-3, the J gene TRBJ1-4, with D hard to call. V lost 6 bases to trimming and J lost 5 bases, with 10 bases between them. Per the germline V gene, CDR1 is LGHNA and CDR2 is YSLEER. The CDR3 covers 13 residues. The CDR3 reads CASSLVRNEKLFF. The CDR3 DNA follows: TGCGCCAGCAGTCTCGTCCGGAATGAAAAACTGTTTTTT.

The chain links TRBV3-1 (or the pseudogene TRBV3-2) to TRBJ2-1; tentative D call: TRBD2 (5 bases). The CDR3 totals 15 residues. The germline V and J ends were trimmed by 4 bases and 7 bases, with 17 bases remaining between them. The germline V gene has CDR1 LGHDT and CDR2 YNNKEL (reference sequence). The DNA for the CDR3 is TGTGCCAGCAGCCTCGGACTCGTAGAATTTAATGAGCAGTTCTTC. As protein: CASSLGLVEFNEQFF.